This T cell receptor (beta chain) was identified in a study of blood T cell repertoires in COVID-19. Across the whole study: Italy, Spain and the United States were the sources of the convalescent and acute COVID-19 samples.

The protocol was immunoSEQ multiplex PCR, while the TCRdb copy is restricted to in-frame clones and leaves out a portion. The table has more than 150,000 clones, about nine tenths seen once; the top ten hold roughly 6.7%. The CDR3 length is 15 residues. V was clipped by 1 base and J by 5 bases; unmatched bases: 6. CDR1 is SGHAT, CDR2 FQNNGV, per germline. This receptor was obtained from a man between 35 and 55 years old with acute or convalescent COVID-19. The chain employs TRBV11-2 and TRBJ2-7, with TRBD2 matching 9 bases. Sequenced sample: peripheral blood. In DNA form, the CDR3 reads TGTGCCAGCAGCTTAGTCCCGGGACTAGCCAACGAGCAGTACTTC. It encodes CASSLVPGLANEQYF.